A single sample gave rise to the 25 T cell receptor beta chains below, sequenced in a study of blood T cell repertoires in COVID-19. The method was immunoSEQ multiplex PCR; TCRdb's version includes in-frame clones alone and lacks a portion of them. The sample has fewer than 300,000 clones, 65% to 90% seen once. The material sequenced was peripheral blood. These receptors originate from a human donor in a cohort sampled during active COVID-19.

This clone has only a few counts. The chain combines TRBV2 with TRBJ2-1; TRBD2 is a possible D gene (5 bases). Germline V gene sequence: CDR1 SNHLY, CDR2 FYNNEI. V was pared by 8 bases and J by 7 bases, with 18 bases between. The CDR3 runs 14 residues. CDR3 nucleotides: TGTGCCAGCGCGGACTTCACCGGGCGGAATGAGCAGTTCTTC. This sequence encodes CASADFTGRNEQFF. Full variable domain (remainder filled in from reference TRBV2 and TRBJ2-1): EPEVTQTPSHQVTQMGQEVILRCVPISNHLYFYWYRQILGQKVEFLVSFYNNEISEKSEIFDDQFSVERPDGSNFTLKIRSTKLEDSAMYFCASADFTGRNEQFFGPGTRLTVL.

For the CDR3, the DNA is TGTGCCAGCAGCTTAGATACAGGGAGCGAGCAGTACTTC. Encoded protein: CASSLDTGSEQYF. The gene calls are TRBV7-7 and TRBJ2-7; TRBD1 might be the D (6 bases). Trimming took off 1 base at V and 6 bases at J, with 10 bases between the two ends. The CDR3 loop spans 13 amino acids. Germline loops: CDR1 SSHAT, CDR2 FNYEAQ (reference sequence).

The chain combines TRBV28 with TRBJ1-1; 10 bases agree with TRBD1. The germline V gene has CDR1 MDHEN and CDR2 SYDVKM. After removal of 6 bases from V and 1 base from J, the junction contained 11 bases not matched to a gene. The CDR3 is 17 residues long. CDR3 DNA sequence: TGTGCCAGCAGCCGGGACAGGGGCTTTCGTGGGAACACTGAAGCTTTCTTT. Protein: CASSRDRGFRGNTEAFF.

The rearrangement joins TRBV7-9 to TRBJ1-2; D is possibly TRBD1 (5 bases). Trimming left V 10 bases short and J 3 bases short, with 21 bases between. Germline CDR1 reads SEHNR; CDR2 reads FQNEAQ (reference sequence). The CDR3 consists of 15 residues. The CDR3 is CATRLGGKAYYGYTF. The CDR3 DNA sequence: TGTGCCACCCGTTTGGGGGGAAAAGCCTACTATGGCTACACCTTC.

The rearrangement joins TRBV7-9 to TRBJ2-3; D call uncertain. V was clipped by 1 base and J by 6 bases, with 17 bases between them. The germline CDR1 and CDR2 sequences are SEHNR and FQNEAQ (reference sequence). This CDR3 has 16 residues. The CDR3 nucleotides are TGTGCCAGCAGCTTAGTTCTTTCTGCTAGAGCCGATACGCAGTATTTT. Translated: CASSLVLSARADTQYF.

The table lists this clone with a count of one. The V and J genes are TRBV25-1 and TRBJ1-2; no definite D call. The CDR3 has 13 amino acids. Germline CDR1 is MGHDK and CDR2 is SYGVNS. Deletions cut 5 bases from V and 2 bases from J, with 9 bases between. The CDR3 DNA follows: TGTGCCAGCAGTCCCAGCGAAAACTATGGCTACACCTTC. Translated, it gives CASSPSENYGYTF.

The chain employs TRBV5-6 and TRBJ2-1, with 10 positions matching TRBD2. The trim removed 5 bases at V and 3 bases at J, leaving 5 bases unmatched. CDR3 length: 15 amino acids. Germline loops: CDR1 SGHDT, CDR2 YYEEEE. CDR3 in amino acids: CASSLAGASYNEQFF. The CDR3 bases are TGTGCCAGCAGTCTAGCGGGAGCTAGCTACAATGAGCAGTTCTTC. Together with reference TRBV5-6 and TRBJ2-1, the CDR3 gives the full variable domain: DAGVTQSPTHLIKTRGQQVTLRCSPKSGHDTVSWYQQALGQGPQFIFQYYEEEERQRGNFPDRFSGHQFPNYSSELNVNALLLGDSALYLCASSLAGASYNEQFFGPGTRLTVL.

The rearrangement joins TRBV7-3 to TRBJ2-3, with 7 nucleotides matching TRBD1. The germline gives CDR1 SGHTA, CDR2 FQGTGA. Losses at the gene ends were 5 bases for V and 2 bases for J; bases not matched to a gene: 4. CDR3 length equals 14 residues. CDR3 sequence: CASSPGQDTDTQYF. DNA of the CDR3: TGTGCCAGCAGCCCCGGACAGGACACAGATACGCAGTATTTT. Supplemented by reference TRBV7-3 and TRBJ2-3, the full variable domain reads GAGVSQTPSNKVTEKGKYVELRCDPISGHTALYWYRQSLGQGPEFLIYFQGTGAADDSGLPNDRFFAVRPEGSVSTLKIQRTERGDSAVYLCASSPGQDTDTQYFGPGTRLTVL.

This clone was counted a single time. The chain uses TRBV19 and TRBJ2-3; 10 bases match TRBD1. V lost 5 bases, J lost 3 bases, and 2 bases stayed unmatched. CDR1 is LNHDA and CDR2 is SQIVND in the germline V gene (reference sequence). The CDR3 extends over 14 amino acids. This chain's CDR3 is CASSDRGRTDTQYF. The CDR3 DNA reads TGTGCCAGTAGTGACAGGGGGCGGACAGATACGCAGTATTTT.

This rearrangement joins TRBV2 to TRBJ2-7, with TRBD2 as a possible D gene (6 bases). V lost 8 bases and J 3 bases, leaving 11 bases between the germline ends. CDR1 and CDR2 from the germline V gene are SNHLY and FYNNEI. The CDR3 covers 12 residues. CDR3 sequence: CASGGMDYEQYF. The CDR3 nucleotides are TGTGCCAGCGGCGGGATGGACTACGAGCAGTACTTC.

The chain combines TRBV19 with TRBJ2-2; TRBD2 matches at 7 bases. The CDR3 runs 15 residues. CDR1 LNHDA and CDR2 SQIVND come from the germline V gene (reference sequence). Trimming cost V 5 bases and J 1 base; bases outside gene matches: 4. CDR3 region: CASSGASGNTGELFF. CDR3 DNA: TGTGCCAGTAGTGGAGCTAGCGGGAACACCGGGGAGCTGTTTTTT.

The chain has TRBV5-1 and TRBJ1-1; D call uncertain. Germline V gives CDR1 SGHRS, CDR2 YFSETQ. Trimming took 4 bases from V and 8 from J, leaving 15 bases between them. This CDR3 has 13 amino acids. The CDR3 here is CASSPTPSKEAFF. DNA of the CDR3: TGCGCCAGCAGCCCTACCCCTTCCAAGGAAGCTTTCTTT.

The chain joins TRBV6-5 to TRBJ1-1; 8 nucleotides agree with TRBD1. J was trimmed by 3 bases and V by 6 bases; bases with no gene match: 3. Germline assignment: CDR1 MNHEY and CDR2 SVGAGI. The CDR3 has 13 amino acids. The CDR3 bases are TGTGCCAGCAGGGACAGGGTAGACACTGAAGCTTTCTTT. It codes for CASRDRVDTEAFF.

The CDR3 reads CASSVGLGVQGAEQFF. The DNA of the CDR3 is TGTGCCAGCAGCGTAGGACTGGGGGTTCAGGGGGCTGAGCAGTTCTTC. The gene calls are TRBV9 and TRBJ2-1; 8 nucleotides align to TRBD1. Germline-derived CDR1 and CDR2 are SGDLS and YYNGEE. The CDR3 sequence is 16 residues long. With V trimmed by 0 bases and J by 9 bases, 11 bases remained unmatched.

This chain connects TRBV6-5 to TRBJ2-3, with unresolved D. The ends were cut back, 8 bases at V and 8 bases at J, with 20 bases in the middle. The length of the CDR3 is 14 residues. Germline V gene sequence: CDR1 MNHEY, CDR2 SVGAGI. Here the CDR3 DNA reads TGTGCCAGCGTACTCTCCCCTAATTATTTTACGCAGTATTTT. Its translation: CASVLSPNYFTQYF.

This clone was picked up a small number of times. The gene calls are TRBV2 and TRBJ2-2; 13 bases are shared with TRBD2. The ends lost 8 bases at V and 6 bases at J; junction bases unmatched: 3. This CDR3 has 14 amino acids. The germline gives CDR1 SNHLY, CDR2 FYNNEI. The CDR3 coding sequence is TGTGCCAGCTCCGGGACTAGCGGGGCCGGGGAGCTGTTTTTT. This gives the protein CASSGTSGAGELFF.

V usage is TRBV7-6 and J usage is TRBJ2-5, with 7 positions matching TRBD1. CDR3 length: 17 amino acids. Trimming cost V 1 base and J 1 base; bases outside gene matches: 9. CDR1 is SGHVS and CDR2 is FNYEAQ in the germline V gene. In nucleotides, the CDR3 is TGTGCCAGCAGCTTAGGGTTAGGGGGCTTGAGCCAAGAGACCCAGTACTTC. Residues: CASSLGLGGLSQETQYF.

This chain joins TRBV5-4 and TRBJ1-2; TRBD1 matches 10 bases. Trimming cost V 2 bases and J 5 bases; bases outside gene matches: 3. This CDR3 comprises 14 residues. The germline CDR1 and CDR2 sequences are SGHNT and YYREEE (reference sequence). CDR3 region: CASSFRDRGYGYTF. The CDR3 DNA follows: TGTGCCAGCAGCTTCCGGGACAGGGGATATGGCTACACCTTC. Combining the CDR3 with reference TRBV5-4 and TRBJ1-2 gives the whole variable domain ETGVTQSPTHLIKTRGQQVTLRCSSQSGHNTVSWYQQALGQGPQFIFQYYREEENGRGNFPPRFSGLQFPNYSSELNVNALELDDSALYLCASSFRDRGYGYTFGSGTRLTVV.

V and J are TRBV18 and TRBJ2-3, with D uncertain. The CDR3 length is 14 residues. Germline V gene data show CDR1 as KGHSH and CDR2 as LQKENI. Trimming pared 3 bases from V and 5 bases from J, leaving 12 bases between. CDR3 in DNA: TGTGCCAGCTCACCCAACGGAGTGGGAGATACGCAGTATTTT. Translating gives CASSPNGVGDTQYF.

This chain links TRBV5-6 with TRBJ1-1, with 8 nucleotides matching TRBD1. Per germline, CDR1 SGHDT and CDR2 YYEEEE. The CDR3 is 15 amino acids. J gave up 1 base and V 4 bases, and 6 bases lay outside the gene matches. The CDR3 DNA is TGTGCCAGCAGCCCTGACAGGGGAAGGAACACTGAAGCTTTCTTT. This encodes CASSPDRGRNTEAFF.

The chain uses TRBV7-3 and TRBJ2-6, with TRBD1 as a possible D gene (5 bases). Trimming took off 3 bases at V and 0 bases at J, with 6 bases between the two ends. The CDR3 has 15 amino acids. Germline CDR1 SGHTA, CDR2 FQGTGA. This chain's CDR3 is CASSFTGSGANVLTF. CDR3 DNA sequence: TGTGCCAGCAGCTTCACAGGCTCTGGGGCCAACGTCCTGACTTTC.

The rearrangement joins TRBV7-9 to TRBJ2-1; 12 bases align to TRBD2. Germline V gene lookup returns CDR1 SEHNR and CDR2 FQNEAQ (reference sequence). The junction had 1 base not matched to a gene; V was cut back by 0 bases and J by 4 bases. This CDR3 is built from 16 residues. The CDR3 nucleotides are TGTGCCAGCAGCTTAGCCGGGACTAGCGGGTACAATGAGCAGTTCTTC. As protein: CASSLAGTSGYNEQFF.

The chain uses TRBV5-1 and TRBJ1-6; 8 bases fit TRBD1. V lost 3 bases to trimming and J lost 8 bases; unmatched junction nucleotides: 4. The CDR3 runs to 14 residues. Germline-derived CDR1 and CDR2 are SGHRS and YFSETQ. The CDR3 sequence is CASSYGQGDSPLHF. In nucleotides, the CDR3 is TGCGCCAGCAGCTACGGACAGGGAGATTCACCCCTCCACTTT.

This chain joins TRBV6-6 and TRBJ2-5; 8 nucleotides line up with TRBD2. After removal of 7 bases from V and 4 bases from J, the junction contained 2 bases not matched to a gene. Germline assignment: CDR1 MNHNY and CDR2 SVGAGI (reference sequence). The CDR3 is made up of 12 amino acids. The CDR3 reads CASMAGGETQYF. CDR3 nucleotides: TGTGCCAGCATGGCGGGAGGAGAGACCCAGTACTTC.

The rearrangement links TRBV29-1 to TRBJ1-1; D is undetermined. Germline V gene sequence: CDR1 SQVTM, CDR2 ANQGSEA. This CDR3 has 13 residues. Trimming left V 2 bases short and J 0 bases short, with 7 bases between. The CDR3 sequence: CSVEYQMNTEAFF. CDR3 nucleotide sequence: TGCAGCGTTGAATACCAGATGAACACTGAAGCTTTCTTT.